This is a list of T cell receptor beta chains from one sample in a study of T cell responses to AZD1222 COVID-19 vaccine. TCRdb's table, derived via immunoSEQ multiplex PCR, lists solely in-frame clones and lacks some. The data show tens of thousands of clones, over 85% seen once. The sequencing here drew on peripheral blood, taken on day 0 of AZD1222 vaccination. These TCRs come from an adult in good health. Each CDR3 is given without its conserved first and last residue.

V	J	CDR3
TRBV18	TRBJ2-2	ASSRIQGSLGITGELF
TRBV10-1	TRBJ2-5	ASSESTPGTQY
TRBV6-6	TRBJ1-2	ASTHGTQGSYT
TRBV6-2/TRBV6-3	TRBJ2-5	ASSALQKTQY
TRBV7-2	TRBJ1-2	ASSLARPTIYGYT
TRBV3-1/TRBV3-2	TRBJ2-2	ASSSQGNTGELF
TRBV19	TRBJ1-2	ASSPSGTANYGYT
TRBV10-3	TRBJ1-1	AIRGRDTNTEAF
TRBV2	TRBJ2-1	ASSEEAWGTGYYNEQF
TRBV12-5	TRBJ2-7	ASGLVHGAVYEQY
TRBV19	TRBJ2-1	ASSWTSGGPYNEQF
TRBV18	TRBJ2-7	ASSPRGLAGSHEQY
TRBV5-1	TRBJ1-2	ASSYLDGNGYT
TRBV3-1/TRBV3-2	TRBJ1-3	ASSQPGTGNTIY
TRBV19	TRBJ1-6	ASSIAAQPSNSPLH
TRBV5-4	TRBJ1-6	ASSLDRGLSPLH
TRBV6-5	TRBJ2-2	ASSQDRGTGELF
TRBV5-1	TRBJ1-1	ASSLQGFAEAF
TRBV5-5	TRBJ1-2	ASSQEGNYGYT
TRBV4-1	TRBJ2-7	ASSRADRTDYEQY
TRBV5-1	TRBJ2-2	ASSFSLGGAGELF
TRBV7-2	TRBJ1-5	ASSFGQTYSNQPQH
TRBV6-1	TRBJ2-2	ASSVRQGFTNTGELF
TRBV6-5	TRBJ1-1	ASTPETGGLTEAF